Presented here are 4 T cell receptor beta chains from one specimen sequenced in a study of response to subunit inactivated influenza vaccine. Using its own MiXCR run on the RT-PCR reads, TCRdb lists one record per CDR3 protein. The sample includes some 180,000 distinct CDR3 sequences, 7.5% to 10% of them seen just once. Sequenced material: non-naive T cells sorted from PBMCs, taken on the day of vaccination. The receptors come from a man between 45 and 60 years old who received an inactivated influenza vaccine.

This clonotype has ten or more counts. This chain connects TRBV4-1 to TRBJ1-1, with TRBD1 matching over 9 bases. The CDR3 has 15 residues. V lost 7 bases to trimming and J lost 4 bases; unmatched junction nucleotides: 10. Germline values: CDR1 MGHRA, CDR2 YSYEKL. The CDR3 nucleotides read TGCGCCAGCACATCCCCGGGACAGGGAGGCACTGAAGCTTTCTTT. Protein sequence: CASTSPGQGGTEAFF.

The V gene is TRBV6-1, the J gene TRBJ2-7; the match to TRBD1 covers 7 bases. CDR1 MNHNS and CDR2 SASEGT come from the germline V gene. Losses at the gene ends were 1 base for V and 3 bases for J; bases not matched to a gene: 3. The CDR3 totals 14 residues. The chain's CDR3 is CASSEGTGFYEQYF. In nucleotides, the CDR3 is TGTGCCAGCAGTGAAGGGACAGGATTCTACGAGCAGTACTTC.

This clonotype was found many times. The rearrangement links TRBV3-1 to TRBJ1-6; maybe TRBD1 (5 bases). The germline V gene has CDR1 LGHDT and CDR2 YNNKEL (reference sequence). V was cut by 0 bases and J by 5 bases, with 8 bases left in between. CDR3 length: 15 amino acids. Here the CDR3 reads CASSQDRGNNSPLHF. CDR3 bases: TGTGCCAGCAGCCAAGATCGGGGGAATAATTCACCCCTCCACTTT.

This clonotype turned up a few times. A junction end diverges from the germline sequence, so it may reflect a read error. The V gene is TRBV12-3 or TRBV12-4, the J gene TRBJ2-7; TRBD2 matches at 8 bases. The length of the CDR3 is 14 residues. CDR3 sequence reads: CASSFGGDSSEQYF. The CDR3 nucleotides read TGTGCCAGCAGTTTCGGGGGGGACTCCTCCGAGCAGTACTTC.